The 21 T cell receptor beta chains below come from one sample, sequenced in a study of blood T cell repertoires in COVID-19. Measured with immunoSEQ multiplex PCR; TCRdb has only the in-frame clones, and not every one. The table records around 200,000 clones, 85% to 90% of them present only once. Source material: peripheral blood. The receptors stem from a man between 60 and 75 years old who had recovered from COVID-19.

This chain links TRBV5-6 with TRBJ1-4; TRBD1 agrees at 8 bases. In germline, CDR1 is SGHDT, CDR2 YYEEEE. This CDR3 contains 14 residues. The V gene end was trimmed by 4 bases and the J gene end by 4 bases; junction bases not matched to a gene: 3. CDR3 in DNA: TGTGCCAGCAGCCAGGGGGCGGGTAATGAAAAACTGTTTTTT. Its protein product is CASSQGAGNEKLFF. The full variable domain, its missing parts supplied by reference TRBV5-6 and TRBJ1-4, is DAGVTQSPTHLIKTRGQQVTLRCSPKSGHDTVSWYQQALGQGPQFIFQYYEEEERQRGNFPDRFSGHQFPNYSSELNVNALLLGDSALYLCASSQGAGNEKLFFGSGTQLSVL.

V usage is TRBV7-8 and J usage is TRBJ2-7; the D gene is possibly TRBD1 (6 bases). The CDR3 runs to 15 residues. The V end was cut by 1 base, the J end by 2 bases, with 12 bases between. Per germline, CDR1 SGHVS and CDR2 FQNEAQ. The CDR3 DNA follows: TGTGCCAGCAGCTTAGTGGGGGCAGGGACCTACGAGCAGTACTTC. This translates into CASSLVGAGTYEQYF.

In its sample, this clone was seen a few times. V and J are TRBV5-4 and TRBJ2-2; D remains ambiguous. Trimming took 1 base from V and 7 from J, leaving 11 bases between them. The germline V gene has CDR1 SGHNT and CDR2 YYREEE (reference sequence). The CDR3 length is 14 residues. The CDR3, as DNA: TGTGCCAGCAGCTTGCGGCCAAGCGACGGGGAGCTGTTTTTT. Protein sequence: CASSLRPSDGELFF. Combining the CDR3 with reference TRBV5-4 and TRBJ2-2 gives the whole variable domain ETGVTQSPTHLIKTRGQQVTLRCSSQSGHNTVSWYQQALGQGPQFIFQYYREEENGRGNFPPRFSGLQFPNYSSELNVNALELDDSALYLCASSLRPSDGELFFGEGSRLTVL.

In regard to this clone: This same CDR3 is encoded by further DNA sequences in the sample. The chain recombines TRBV7-6 with TRBJ2-2, with TRBD2 matching 7 bases. Trimming at V came to 5 bases and at J to 0 bases, leaving 6 bases not matched to a gene. Germline CDR1 and CDR2: SGHVS and FNYEAQ. The CDR3 covers 16 residues. The CDR3 is CASSLPAGANTGELFF. CDR3 in DNA: TGTGCCAGCAGCCTCCCGGCGGGAGCGAACACCGGGGAGCTGTTTTTT. Drawing the rest from reference TRBV7-6 and TRBJ2-2, the complete variable domain is GAGVSQSPRYKVTKRGQDVALRCDPISGHVSLYWYRQALGQGPEFLTYFNYEAQQDKSGLPNDRFSAERPEGSISTLTIQRTEQRDSAMYRCASSLPAGANTGELFFGEGSRLTVL.

The chain has TRBV18 and TRBJ2-7; TRBD1 matches at 7 bases. The V gene end was trimmed by 3 bases and the J gene end by 0 bases; junction bases not matched to a gene: 5. Germline V gene lookup returns CDR1 KGHSH and CDR2 LQKENI. CDR3 length: 15 amino acids. The CDR3 loop reads CASSPGQVSSYEQYF. As DNA, the CDR3 is TGTGCCAGCTCACCCGGACAGGTCAGCTCCTACGAGCAGTACTTC.

Written as DNA, the CDR3 is TGTGCCAGCAGCTTAGGGGGACTAGCGGGAGGGCCTAGTGAGCAGTTCTTC. Amino acids: CASSLGGLAGGPSEQFF. The rearrangement uses TRBV11-2 and TRBJ2-1; TRBD2 matches at 16 bases. The CDR3 loop spans 17 amino acids. V lost 1 base and J lost 9; bases outside the gene matches: 6. Germline V gene sequence: CDR1 SGHAT, CDR2 FQNNGV.

A note on this clone: Germline is not matched at one junction end, which may reflect a read error. The V call is TRBV5-5, the J call TRBJ2-7; D not resolved. The CDR3 consists of 11 residues. Germline loops: CDR1 SGHKS, CDR2 YYEKEE (reference sequence). In nucleotides, the CDR3 is TGTGCCAGCACCTTGGTCGACGAGCAGTACTTC. This gives the protein CASTLVDEQYF. Complete variable domain (other parts from reference TRBV5-5 and TRBJ2-7): DAGVTQSPTHLIKTRGQQVTLRCSPISGHKSVSWYQQVLGQGPQFIFQYYEKEERGRGNFPDRFSARQFPNYSSELNVNALLLGDSALYLCASTLVDEQYFGPGTRLTVT.

The rearrangement uses TRBV11-2 and TRBJ1-3; 7 bases are shared with TRBD1. V lost 5 bases to trimming and J lost 2 bases; unmatched junction nucleotides: 3. The germline gives CDR1 SGHAT, CDR2 FQNNGV. This CDR3 comprises 14 residues. The CDR3 DNA reads TGTGCCAGCAGCGCAGACAGGGCTGGAAACACCATATATTTT. Its protein is CASSADRAGNTIYF.

The chain links TRBV2 to TRBJ1-4; the match to TRBD1 covers 8 bases. Germline values: CDR1 SNHLY, CDR2 FYNNEI. The CDR3 loop spans 19 amino acids. J lost 2 bases, V lost 5 bases, and 16 bases had no gene match. CDR3 sequence reads: CASSLTGVGRFLTNEKLFF. CDR3 DNA sequence: TGTGCCAGCAGTTTGACAGGGGTAGGACGTTTTCTCACTAATGAAAAACTGTTTTTT.

This sequence joins TRBV7-9 and TRBJ2-1; D perhaps matches TRBD1 (5 bases). The CDR3 is 15 residues long. V was shortened by 1 base and J by 2 bases, with 9 bases between the two germline ends. Per germline, CDR1 SEHNR and CDR2 FQNEAQ (reference sequence). The CDR3 nucleotides are TGTGCCAGCAGCTTAGGCGGCAGGGCCTACAATGAGCAGTTCTTC. This sequence encodes CASSLGGRAYNEQFF.

This clone was detected a few times. The chain carries TRBV7-3 and TRBJ1-1; a possible D gene is TRBD1 (5 bases). The V end lost 5 bases, the J end lost 2 bases, and 15 bases lay between the germline ends. Germline lookup yields CDR1 SGHTA and CDR2 FQGTGA. The CDR3 spans 15 residues. This CDR3 is CASSRGGAHNTEAFF. In nucleotides, the CDR3 is TGTGCCAGCAGCCGGGGAGGGGCCCATAACACTGAAGCTTTCTTT. Full variable domain (remainder filled in from reference TRBV7-3 and TRBJ1-1): GAGVSQTPSNKVTEKGKYVELRCDPISGHTALYWYRQSLGQGPEFLIYFQGTGAADDSGLPNDRFFAVRPEGSVSTLKIQRTERGDSAVYLCASSRGGAHNTEAFFGQGTRLTVV.

This chain connects TRBV11-2 to TRBJ1-2; D might be TRBD1 (6 bases). The CDR3 length is 13 residues. Germline values: CDR1 SGHAT, CDR2 FQNNGV. The V end lost 2 bases, the J end lost 7 bases, and 11 bases lay between the germline ends. CDR3: CASSLRTGSGYTF. CDR3 bases: TGTGCCAGCAGCTTAAGAACAGGGAGTGGCTACACCTTC.

The V and J genes are TRBV30 and TRBJ1-5, with 9 bases identical to TRBD1. In germline, CDR1 is GTSNPN, CDR2 SVGIG (reference sequence). The CDR3 is 17 amino acids. Trimming removed 0 bases from V and 4 bases from J; junction bases left unmatched: 10. Here the CDR3 reads CAWSVRRGTGNNQPQHF. The DNA of the CDR3 is TGTGCCTGGAGTGTACGCCGAGGGACAGGGAATAATCAGCCCCAGCATTTT.

V usage is TRBV27 and J usage is TRBJ2-1, with D unresolved. Germline CDR1 MNHEY, CDR2 SMNVEV (reference sequence). Trimming shortened V by 1 base and J by 3 bases, and 7 bases separated the two germline ends. The CDR3 loop spans 14 amino acids. This chain's CDR3 is CASSLLVGYNEQFF. Here the CDR3 DNA reads TGTGCCAGCAGTTTATTGGTCGGCTACAATGAGCAGTTCTTC.

The chain employs TRBV7-3 and TRBJ2-1, with TRBD2 matching over 9 bases. V lost 3 bases and J lost 1; bases outside the gene matches: 7. This CDR3 spans 17 amino acids. CDR1 and CDR2 (germline): SGHTA, FQGTGA. The CDR3 DNA reads as TGTGCCAGCAGCTTCGCCGGGGCGGGAGGGTCCTACAATGAGCAGTTCTTC. Encoded protein: CASSFAGAGGSYNEQFF.

The chain is built from TRBV3-1 (or the pseudogene TRBV3-2) and TRBJ1-1, with 8 bases lining up with TRBD1. The germline gives CDR1 LGHDT, CDR2 YNNKEL (reference sequence). The CDR3 is 13 amino acids. The ends lost 4 bases at V and 11 bases at J; junction bases unmatched: 9. The CDR3 reads CASSRRTGKGAFF. CDR3 sequence (DNA): TGTGCCAGCAGCCGACGGACAGGGAAAGGCGCTTTCTTT.

This clone occurred a few times. The chain is built from TRBV5-1 and TRBJ1-3; weak D call: TRBD1 (6 bases). The CDR3 is made up of 14 amino acids. Germline values: CDR1 SGHRS, CDR2 YFSETQ. Trimming stripped 5 bases from V and 4 bases from J, with 13 bases between. Here the CDR3 DNA reads TGCGCCAGCAGTACGACAGGAACGGGAAACACCATATATTTT. Its translation: CASSTTGTGNTIYF.

In this sample, this clone turned up once. The chain links TRBV3-1 (or the pseudogene TRBV3-2) to TRBJ1-1; the D gene is possibly TRBD1 (6 bases). CDR3 length: 16 residues. Trimming took 3 bases from V and 6 from J, leaving 20 bases between them. In germline, CDR1 is LGHDT, CDR2 YNNKEL (reference sequence). The CDR3 loop is CASSQGLGQSKAEAFF. The DNA of the CDR3 is TGTGCCAGCAGCCAGGGATTAGGACAGTCGAAGGCTGAAGCTTTCTTT.

This clone was counted a few times. The rearrangement uses TRBV7-6 and TRBJ2-1; 7 bases match TRBD1. The CDR3 contains 17 residues. The V gene end was trimmed by 5 bases and the J gene end by 1 base; junction bases not matched to a gene: 11. Germline loops: CDR1 SGHVS, CDR2 FNYEAQ. This chain's CDR3 is CASSERQGISSYNEQFF. CDR3 coding DNA: TGTGCCAGCAGCGAAAGACAGGGAATTAGTTCCTACAATGAGCAGTTCTTC.

The chain has TRBV5-1 and TRBJ2-1; the match to TRBD2 covers 11 bases. The CDR3 covers 15 residues. In germline, CDR1 is SGHRS, CDR2 YFSETQ. J was trimmed by 7 bases and V by 2 bases; bases with no gene match: 5. The CDR3 nucleotides are TGCGCCAGCAGCTTTGGGACTAGCGGACTAAATGAGCAGTTCTTC. As protein: CASSFGTSGLNEQFF.

This chain uses TRBV10-3 with TRBJ2-1, with D possibly matching TRBD1 (5 bases). Germline V gives CDR1 ENHRY, CDR2 SYGVKD. Trimming cost V 5 bases and J 4 bases, with 27 bases left between them. CDR3 size: 19 residues. DNA for the CDR3: TGTGCCATCAGTAAGGCTACTCCCCAGGGCGGTCATGGGTACAATGAGCAGTTCTTC. Its protein product is CAISKATPQGGHGYNEQFF.